The 18 T cell receptor beta chains below come from one sample, sequenced in a study of shared clonotypes between healthy human individuals. Clones were sequenced by immunoSEQ multiplex PCR, and TCRdb holds only the in-frame ones, with some missing. The profile shows some 92,000 clones, less than 50% of them singletons. The sample consisted of PBMCs. These receptors were collected from a woman in her forties in good health. Some clones in this sample may be carry-over from other donors' samples.

This sequence joins TRBV20-1 and TRBJ2-1; D is tentatively TRBD1 or TRBD2 (5 bases each). CDR3 length: 11 amino acids. Germline V gives CDR1 DFQATT, CDR2 SNEGSKA (reference sequence). The CDR3 loop reads CSGDRHNEQFF. CDR3 nucleotide sequence: TGCAGCGGGGACCGACACAATGAGCAGTTCTTC.

Worth noting for this clone: With a far larger clone one base away, a read error is the likely cause. This chain links TRBV27 with TRBJ2-4; TRBD2 might be the D (6 bases). Germline V lookup: CDR1 MNHEY, CDR2 SMNVEV (reference sequence). The CDR3 sequence is 14 residues long. Written as DNA, the CDR3 is TGTGCCAGCAGAGGCGGGACGGCCAAAAACACTCAGTACTTC. It is translated as CASRGGTAKNTQYF.

The chain recombines TRBV28 with TRBJ2-7; D unclear. The germline V gene encodes CDR1 MDHEN and CDR2 SYDVKM. V was cut by 2 bases and J by 0 bases, with 8 bases left in between. The CDR3 is made up of 14 amino acids. CDR3 sequence reads: CASSLHGNSYEQYF. The CDR3 region has the DNA TGTGCCAGCAGTTTACATGGCAACTCCTACGAGCAGTACTTC.

The rearrangement links TRBV30 to TRBJ1-5; TRBD1 is a possible D gene (5 bases). Germline V CDR1 and CDR2: GTSNPN, SVGIG (reference sequence). The CDR3 length is 12 residues. In DNA, the CDR3 is TGTGCAGGAGGGGATAGCAATCAGCCCCAGCATTTT. Translated, it gives CAGGDSNQPQHF.

A remark on this clone: A far larger clone is a single base away, which makes a read error likely. This chain joins TRBV30 and TRBJ1-2; TRBD1 matches at 7 bases. V was pared by 5 bases and J by 4 bases, with 7 bases of the junction left unmatched. Germline V lookup: CDR1 GTSNPN, CDR2 SVGIG (reference sequence). The CDR3 consists of 13 residues. The CDR3 sequence: CAWGRQGPYGYTF. CDR3 DNA: TGTGCCTGGGGCAGACAGGGCCCCTATGGCTACACCTTC.

This clone was seen more than once but under ten times. This chain connects TRBV4-2 to TRBJ2-2, with D possibly matching TRBD2 (6 bases). The V end was cut by 4 bases, the J end by 4 bases, with 19 bases between. This CDR3 has 17 residues. The germline V gene has CDR1 LGHNA and CDR2 YNFKEQ. The CDR3 loop is CASSPQKWGESTGELFF. The CDR3 DNA is TGTGCCAGCAGCCCCCAAAAGTGGGGGGAAAGCACCGGGGAGCTGTTTTTT.

This chain uses TRBV29-1 with TRBJ1-2; a weak D match, TRBD1 (5 bases). V lost 8 bases, J lost 4 bases, and 11 bases lay in between. CDR1 is SQVTM and CDR2 is ANQGSEA in the germline V gene. This CDR3 is 11 amino acids long. The CDR3 nucleotides are TGCAGCTCTGGGGCGCCCTATGGCTACACCTTC. Residues: CSSGAPYGYTF.

Only a few counts were recorded for this clone. This chain links TRBV19 with TRBJ1-5; a weak D match, TRBD1 (5 bases). The CDR3 has 14 amino acids. Germline values: CDR1 LNHDA, CDR2 SQIVND (reference sequence). The germline V and J ends were trimmed by 5 bases and 3 bases, with 11 bases remaining between them. The CDR3 loop reads CASSDSWANQPQHF. The CDR3 nucleotides are TGTGCCAGTAGTGACAGTTGGGCCAATCAGCCCCAGCATTTT.

The chain uses TRBV10-3 and TRBJ2-5, with 14 nucleotides matching TRBD2. The J call is doubtful: the DNA matches TRBJ2-7 better. CDR1 is ENHRY and CDR2 is SYGVKD in the germline V gene. The CDR3 is 17 amino acids. The CDR3 reads CASKPGLAGVAAYEQYF. The CDR3 DNA sequence: TGTGCCAGCAAACCGGGACTAGCGGGAGTGGCAGCCTACGAGCAGTACTTC.

Ten or more counts support this clone. The rearrangement links TRBV29-1 to TRBJ2-7, with 10 nucleotides matching TRBD2. V shed 4 bases and J 2 bases; nucleotides not matched to a gene: 2. Germline V gene lookup returns CDR1 SQVTM and CDR2 ANQGSEA. The CDR3 has 13 residues. The CDR3, as DNA: TGCAGCGTTGCTAGCGGGAGCACCTACGAGCAGTACTTC. This sequence encodes CSVASGSTYEQYF.

A note on this clone: This could be a read error, since a much larger clone is one nucleotide away. Other DNA sequences in this specimen translate into the identical CDR3. This chain links TRBV28 with TRBJ2-1; TRBD1 aligns across 9 bases. Germline CDR1 reads MDHEN; CDR2 reads SYDVKM. This CDR3 has 15 amino acids. The CDR3, as DNA: TGCGCCAGCAGTTTACCGGGGACAGGGTGGAATGAGCAGTTCTTC. It is translated as CASSLPGTGWNEQFF.

There are many counts of this clone. The rearrangement joins TRBV9 to TRBJ2-7, with 9 bases identical to TRBD2. The J segment lost 1 base and the V segment lost 4 bases, leaving 6 bases of the junction unmatched. The CDR3 length is 15 residues. The V gene's germline CDR1 is SGDLS and CDR2 YYNGEE. For the CDR3, the DNA is TGTGCCAGCAGCCGGACTAGCGAGCGGTCCTACGAGCAGTACTTC. It translates to CASSRTSERSYEQYF.

V and J are TRBV30 and TRBJ2-3, with a weak D call TRBD1 (7 bases). With 4 bases removed from V and 2 bases from J, the gap between germline ends came to 16 bases. Germline CDR1 and CDR2: GTSNPN and SVGIG (reference sequence). The CDR3 has 15 residues. The CDR3 DNA is TGTGCCTGGATGTACGCGGGACAGAACACAGATACGCAGTATTTT. It specifies CAWMYAGQNTDTQYF.

The V call is TRBV11-2, the J call TRBJ2-7; tentative D call: TRBD2 (6 bases). Trimming cost V 4 bases and J 3 bases, with 10 bases left between them. This CDR3 region has 13 residues. Germline V lookup: CDR1 SGHAT, CDR2 FQNNGV. In DNA, the CDR3 is TGTGCCAGCAGCTGGGGGGAGCGCTACGAGCAGTACTTC. The encoded protein is CASSWGERYEQYF.

In its sample, this clone was seen many times. The gene calls are TRBV5-1 and TRBJ2-5; D gene ambiguous. The CDR3 consists of 14 residues. In germline, CDR1 is SGHRS, CDR2 YFSETQ. V lost 4 bases and J 5 bases, leaving 15 bases between the germline ends. The CDR3 protein is CASSIRGARETQYF. CDR3 coding DNA: TGCGCCAGCAGCATAAGAGGAGCCCGGGAGACCCAGTACTTC.

The chain has TRBV30 and TRBJ1-2, with D uncertain. Germline V gives CDR1 GTSNPN, CDR2 SVGIG (reference sequence). Trimming pared 0 bases from V and 6 bases from J, leaving 8 bases between. The CDR3 contains 12 residues. The CDR3 here is CAWSVTVDGYTF. DNA of the CDR3: TGTGCCTGGAGTGTAACGGTAGATGGCTACACCTTC.

This clone was picked up many times. The chain couples TRBV7-9 to TRBJ1-4; 7 bases line up with TRBD1. Germline loops: CDR1 SEHNR, CDR2 FQNEAQ (reference sequence). The CDR3 extends over 16 amino acids. V was clipped by 4 bases and J by 4 bases; unmatched bases: 9. The CDR3 here is CASSSAGQGDNEKLFF. Written as DNA, the CDR3 is TGTGCCAGCAGCTCCGCTGGGCAGGGGGATAATGAAAAACTGTTTTTT. Full variable domain (remainder filled in from reference TRBV7-9 and TRBJ1-4): DTGVSQNPRHKITKRGQNVTFRCDPISEHNRLYWYRQTLGQGPEFLTYFQNEAQLEKSRLLSDRFSAERPKGSFSTLEIQRTEQGDSAMYLCASSSAGQGDNEKLFFGSGTQLSVL.

This clone was counted at least ten times. The chain joins TRBV30 to TRBJ2-7; D call uncertain. V lost 3 bases and J lost 0, with 6 bases in between. This CDR3 comprises 12 residues. Germline V gene data show CDR1 as GTSNPN and CDR2 as SVGIG (reference sequence). The CDR3 coding sequence is TGTGCCTGGAGGCACGACTCCTACGAGCAGTACTTC. Translating it yields CAWRHDSYEQYF.